These 2 T cell receptor beta chains came from one sample sequenced in a study of blood T cell repertoires in COVID-19. TCRdb's table, derived via immunoSEQ multiplex PCR, lists solely in-frame clones and lacks some. There are some 38,000 clones in the sample; 85% occur only once, and 4.5% to 5.5% lies in the top ten. Sequencing input: peripheral blood. Receptors originate from a man aged 50 to 60 with active COVID-19.

This clone was counted a few times. The chain employs TRBV13 and TRBJ2-6, with D maybe TRBD2 (6 bases). CDR1 and CDR2 from the germline V gene are PRHDT and FYEKMQ (reference sequence). V was cut by 3 bases and J by 0 bases, with 6 bases left in between. This CDR3 contains 15 residues. The CDR3 spells CASSLRGSGANVLTF. The CDR3 region has the DNA TGTGCCAGCAGCTTGCGGGGCTCTGGGGCCAACGTCCTGACTTTC.

V and J are TRBV14 and TRBJ2-1, with D perhaps TRBD2 (5 bases). Looked up from germline, CDR1 is SGHDN and CDR2 is FVKESK. The CDR3 spans 15 residues. With 4 bases removed from V and 4 bases from J, the gap between germline ends came to 14 bases. The CDR3 region is CASSRRVVGYNEQFF. CDR3 DNA sequence: TGTGCCAGCAGCCGGCGGGTTGTGGGATACAATGAGCAGTTCTTC.